The 26 T cell receptor beta chains given below trace back to one sample, sequenced in a study of blood T cell repertoires in COVID-19. The repertoire was sequenced with immunoSEQ multiplex PCR; TCRdb's copy has only in-frame clones and lacks some. The sample carries roughly 70,000 clones, 70% to 80% recorded once. The sequenced material came from peripheral blood. The receptor set was obtained from a man aged 65 to 79 with acute or convalescent COVID-19.

The rearrangement joins TRBV27 to TRBJ2-1; 7 bases match TRBD2. The CDR3 runs 12 residues. Germline CDR1 and CDR2: MNHEY and SMNVEV (reference sequence). CDR3 loop: CDGGRTYNEQFF. CDR3 DNA: TGTGACGGCGGGAGAACTTACAATGAGCAGTTCTTC.

The chain recombines TRBV2 with TRBJ1-2, with D perhaps matching TRBD1 (5 bases). V lost 5 bases to trimming and J lost 0 bases, with 10 bases between them. The CDR3 has 14 amino acids. Germline CDR1 and CDR2: SNHLY and FYNNEI. CDR3: CASSLGGANYGYTF. As DNA, the CDR3 is TGTGCCAGCAGTCTCGGGGGGGCTAACTATGGCTACACCTTC.

The chain recombines TRBV19 with TRBJ2-6, with a possible D match to TRBD1 (6 bases). From germline, CDR1 is LNHDA and CDR2 SQIVND (reference sequence). This CDR3 has 16 residues. V dropped 3 bases and J dropped 8 bases, with 17 bases sitting between them. CDR3 nucleotide sequence: TGTGCCAGTAGTATCCGACAGGCCGCTATAACCAACGTCCTGACTTTC. The encoded protein is CASSIRQAAITNVLTF.

The chain has TRBV7-9 and TRBJ1-4, with unresolved D. The CDR3 is 11 amino acids. Germline V gene lookup returns CDR1 SEHNR and CDR2 FQNEAQ (reference sequence). V was clipped by 2 bases and J by 8 bases, with 3 bases between them. The CDR3: CASSLQEKLFF. CDR3 coding DNA: TGTGCCAGCAGCTTACAGGAAAAACTGTTTTTT.

The rearrangement uses TRBV19 and TRBJ2-1, with 10 bases identical to TRBD2. The germline CDR1 and CDR2 sequences are LNHDA and SQIVND (reference sequence). V shed 5 bases and J 8 bases; nucleotides not matched to a gene: 6. The CDR3 consists of 14 residues. The CDR3 bases are TGTGCCAGTAGTGACGCTAGCGGGAGATATGAGCAGTTCTTC. Its translation is CASSDASGRYEQFF.

This clone has more than one count but fewer than ten. This chain links TRBV28 with TRBJ2-4; 8 bases align to TRBD2. With 5 bases clipped from V and 15 bases from J, the junction kept 12 bases outside the gene matches. Germline assignment: CDR1 MDHEN and CDR2 SYDVKM. This CDR3 has 13 amino acids. The CDR3 nucleotides are TGTGCCAGCAGTCCCGATAGCGGGACCTCCCCGTACTTC. It specifies CASSPDSGTSPYF.

The J gene is TRBJ2-1, the V gene TRBV2, with unresolved D. Looked up from germline, CDR1 is SNHLY and CDR2 is FYNNEI. V was shortened by 0 bases and J by 3 bases, with 18 bases between the two germline ends. The CDR3 sequence is 18 residues long. CDR3 region: CASSEALQRVMGYNEQFF. CDR3 nucleotide sequence: TGTGCCAGCAGTGAAGCGCTTCAACGGGTTATGGGCTACAATGAGCAGTTCTTC.

This clone was detected once. V gene TRBV7-9 combines with J gene TRBJ1-4; perhaps TRBD1 as D (6 bases). CDR1 and CDR2 from the germline V gene are SEHNR and FQNEAQ (reference sequence). V dropped 5 bases and J dropped 3 bases, with 13 bases sitting between them. This CDR3 spans 15 amino acids. CDR3 residues: CASSRGGGANEKLFF. CDR3 in DNA: TGTGCCAGCAGCCGGGGCGGGGGCGCTAATGAAAAACTGTTTTTT.

CDR3 coding DNA: TGTGCCAGTAGTAAAATCCAGGGTGGCACCGGGGAGCTGTTTTTT. The encoded protein is CASSKIQGGTGELFF. The J gene is TRBJ2-2, the V gene TRBV19, with D perhaps TRBD1 (5 bases). The CDR3 covers 15 residues. Trimming took off 4 bases at V and 4 bases at J, with 13 bases between the two ends. The V gene's germline CDR1 is LNHDA and CDR2 SQIVND (reference sequence).

V and J are TRBV2 and TRBJ2-4; no clear D gene. The V end lost 1 base, the J end lost 5 bases, and 6 bases lay between the germline ends. CDR1 is SNHLY, CDR2 FYNNEI, per germline. CDR3 size: 13 residues. The DNA of the CDR3 is TGTGCCAGCAGTGAAGGACTTCAAAACATTCAGTACTTC. Translated: CASSEGLQNIQYF.

The chain joins TRBV27 to TRBJ1-3, with D hard to call. Germline values: CDR1 MNHEY, CDR2 SMNVEV (reference sequence). CDR3 length equals 14 residues. Deletions cut 6 bases from V and 0 bases from J, with 9 bases between. The CDR3 bases are TGTGCCAGCAGCTCCACGAGCTCTGGAAACACCATATATTTT. Translated, it gives CASSSTSSGNTIYF.

Points on this clone: One junction end disagrees with the germline gene, perhaps due to a read error. The rearrangement joins TRBV29-1 to TRBJ1-1; maybe TRBD1 (6 bases). Germline loops: CDR1 SQVTM, CDR2 ANQGSEA. The CDR3 sequence is 12 residues long. For the CDR3, the DNA is TGCAGCGTCTTAACAGGGAACGCTGAAGCTTTCTTT. The encoded protein is CSVLTGNAEAFF.

The chain uses TRBV29-1 and TRBJ1-1, with 7 bases aligning to TRBD1. This CDR3 contains 13 residues. V lost 6 bases, J lost 1 base, and 5 bases stayed unmatched. Germline V gene sequence: CDR1 SQVTM, CDR2 ANQGSEA. The CDR3: CSVTQGTNTEAFF. CDR3 bases: TGCAGCGTAACACAGGGGACGAACACTGAAGCTTTCTTT.

V and J are TRBV3-1 (or the pseudogene TRBV3-2) and TRBJ2-1, with TRBD2 matching 7 bases. Trimming cost V 0 bases and J 4 bases; bases outside gene matches: 3. CDR3 length: 15 residues. CDR1 and CDR2 from the germline V gene are LGHDT and YNNKEL (reference sequence). CDR3: CASSQDPAGYNEQFF. The CDR3 nucleotides are TGTGCCAGCAGCCAAGATCCAGCGGGATACAATGAGCAGTTCTTC.

CDR3 DNA: TGTGCCAGTAGTATCTCACAGATGGAATACGAGCAGTACTTC. This gives the protein CASSISQMEYEQYF. This rearrangement joins TRBV19 to TRBJ2-7; no clear D gene. The V and J ends lost 3 bases and 4 bases respectively, with 13 bases between them. In germline, CDR1 is LNHDA, CDR2 SQIVND (reference sequence). The CDR3 runs to 14 residues. Together with reference TRBV19 and TRBJ2-7, the CDR3 gives the full variable domain: DGGITQSPKYLFRKEGQNVTLSCEQNLNHDAMYWYRQDPGQGLRLIYYSQIVNDFQKGDIAEGYSVSREKKESFPLTVTSAQKNPTAFYLCASSISQMEYEQYFGPGTRLTVT.

The chain uses TRBV20-1 and TRBJ2-2; 8 positions match TRBD1. V was clipped by 3 bases and J by 1 base; unmatched bases: 4. The CDR3 length is 15 residues. Germline V lookup: CDR1 DFQATT, CDR2 SNEGSKA (reference sequence). The CDR3 nucleotides read TGCAGTGCTAGTCTGGGACAGGAGAACACCGGGGAGCTGTTTTTT. Translation gives CSASLGQENTGELFF.

This clone was recorded once. This chain links TRBV9 with TRBJ2-1, with a tentative D call TRBD2 (5 bases). This CDR3 spans 13 amino acids. From germline, CDR1 is SGDLS and CDR2 YYNGEE. V shed 2 bases and J shed 5 bases, with 8 bases lying between them. As DNA, the CDR3 is TGTGCCAGCAGCGTCATAGCGAACAATGAGCAGTTCTTC. Translated: CASSVIANNEQFF.

This clone was found a few times. V gene TRBV6-5 combines with J gene TRBJ1-1; tentatively, D is TRBD1 (5 bases). The length of the CDR3 is 11 residues. The V end lost 6 bases, the J end lost 10 bases, and 12 bases lay between the germline ends. Germline V gene lookup returns CDR1 MNHEY and CDR2 SVGAGI. The CDR3 spells CASRNQGSAFF. The CDR3 DNA reads as TGTGCCAGCAGAAACCAGGGTTCAGCTTTCTTT.

J is TRBJ2-2 and V is TRBV2; TRBD1 matches 10 bases. Germline V CDR1 and CDR2: SNHLY, FYNNEI. CDR3 length: 14 amino acids. The trim removed 5 bases at V and 4 bases at J, leaving 1 base unmatched. CDR3 DNA sequence: TGTGCCAGCAGTTGGGACAGGGGCACCGGGGAGCTGTTTTTT. It yields the protein CASSWDRGTGELFF.

The chain uses TRBV5-4 and TRBJ2-1; tentatively, D is TRBD2 (6 bases). The V end lost 3 bases, the J end lost 9 bases, and 10 bases lay between the germline ends. Germline values: CDR1 SGHNT, CDR2 YYREEE (reference sequence). CDR3 length equals 12 residues. The CDR3 protein is CASSWGDVEQFF. CDR3 DNA: TGTGCCAGCAGCTGGGGGGACGTTGAGCAGTTCTTC.

V and J are TRBV13 and TRBJ2-1, with 7 bases matching TRBD1. Germline V lookup: CDR1 PRHDT, CDR2 FYEKMQ (reference sequence). V shed 7 bases and J 9 bases; nucleotides not matched to a gene: 9. This CDR3 region has 13 residues. As DNA, the CDR3 is TGTGCCAGCAAGGGGGCTACTTTGGGTGAGCAGTTCTTC. Translating gives CASKGATLGEQFF.

The J gene is TRBJ1-2, the V gene TRBV18; D is undetermined. The CDR3 loop spans 14 amino acids. Germline CDR1 is KGHSH and CDR2 is LQKENI. Between the trimmed V and J ends, which lost 0 bases and 8 bases, there was a span of 13 bases. This CDR3 reads CASSPPVVAAGYTF. The CDR3 nucleotides are TGTGCCAGCTCACCACCGGTTGTAGCGGCGGGCTACACCTTC. The full variable domain, in which reference TRBV18 and TRBJ1-2 provide the parts outside the CDR3, is NAGVMQNPRHLVRRRGQEARLRCSPMKGHSHVYWYRQLPEEGLKFMVYLQKENIIDESGMPKERFSAEFPKEGPSILRIQQVVRGDSAAYFCASSPPVVAAGYTFGSGTRLTVV.

This clone was observed a single time. This chain links TRBV24-1 with TRBJ2-1; 8 bases are a match to TRBD2. The V segment lost 3 bases and the J segment 0 bases; nucleotides outside the gene matches: 6. This CDR3 is built from 17 residues. The V gene's germline CDR1 is KGHDR and CDR2 SFDVKD. CDR3 sequence (DNA): TGTGCCACCAGTGATCCCCTGCGGGAGGCCTCCTACAATGAGCAGTTCTTC. Protein product: CATSDPLREASYNEQFF.

J is TRBJ2-6 and V is TRBV7-3, with 7 bases fitting TRBD1. Trimming at V came to 5 bases and at J to 0 bases, leaving 10 bases not matched to a gene. This CDR3 has 18 residues. Per germline, CDR1 SGHTA and CDR2 FQGTGA. The CDR3 sequence is CASSPRRTGGSGANVLTF. CDR3 coding DNA: TGTGCCAGCAGCCCAAGGAGGACAGGCGGCTCTGGGGCCAACGTCCTGACTTTC.

The V and J genes are TRBV18 and TRBJ1-2; 7 nucleotides agree with TRBD1. Per germline, CDR1 KGHSH and CDR2 LQKENI. With 1 base clipped from V and 8 bases from J, the junction kept 10 bases outside the gene matches. CDR3 length: 15 residues. In DNA form, the CDR3 reads TGTGCCAGCTCACCACGAACCGGACAGGATGGAGGCTACACCTTC. Translating gives CASSPRTGQDGGYTF. Looking up the rest from reference TRBV18 and TRBJ1-2 gives the full variable domain: NAGVMQNPRHLVRRRGQEARLRCSPMKGHSHVYWYRQLPEEGLKFMVYLQKENIIDESGMPKERFSAEFPKEGPSILRIQQVVRGDSAAYFCASSPRTGQDGGYTFGSGTRLTVV.

The V gene is TRBV18, the J gene TRBJ2-7, with 7 bases that match TRBD1. The CDR3 spans 12 residues. CDR1 KGHSH and CDR2 LQKENI come from the germline V gene. J gave up 5 bases and V 3 bases, and 1 base lay outside the gene matches. CDR3 coding DNA: TGTGCCAGCTCACCGAGGGGGCACGAGCAGTACTTC. Translation: CASSPRGHEQYF.